These 8 T cell receptor beta chains came from one sample sequenced in a study of blood T cell repertoires in COVID-19. Assay used: immunoSEQ multiplex PCR; TCRdb lists only in-frame clones, some missing. The sample includes 200,000 to 300,000 clones, around 86% of them seen just once. Sequencing was carried out using peripheral blood. All receptors come from a man aged 25 to 45 who had recovered from COVID-19.

V is TRBV7-2 and J is TRBJ2-7; 7 positions match TRBD1. CDR1 is SGHTA, CDR2 FQGNSA, per germline. The CDR3 is 14 amino acids. Trimming at V came to 3 bases and at J to 3 bases, leaving 5 bases not matched to a gene. In DNA form, the CDR3 reads TGTGCCAGCAGCTTTCGACAGGGAATCTACGAGCAGTACTTC. This encodes CASSFRQGIYEQYF.

The CDR3 DNA sequence: TGTGCCAGCATCCCGACAGGGTCAAAGACCCAGTACTTC. It translates to CASIPTGSKTQYF. V and J are TRBV7-9 and TRBJ2-5; 7 bases line up with TRBD1. The CDR3 spans 13 residues. V was clipped by 7 bases and J by 6 bases; unmatched bases: 8. CDR1 is SEHNR and CDR2 is FQNEAQ in the germline V gene (reference sequence).

V gene TRBV7-9 combines with J gene TRBJ2-7, with D unresolved. Trimming stripped 1 base from V and 4 bases from J, with 14 bases between. The CDR3 loop spans 15 amino acids. The germline CDR1 and CDR2 sequences are SEHNR and FQNEAQ (reference sequence). The CDR3 spells CASSLDSQIIYEQYV. For the CDR3, the DNA is TGTGCCAGCAGCTTAGATAGCCAGATAATTTACGAGCAGTACGTC.

The V and J genes are TRBV19 and TRBJ2-6; TRBD2 aligns across 7 bases. CDR1 and CDR2 (germline): LNHDA, SQIVND (reference sequence). V trimming: 7 bases; J trimming: 1 base; junction bases outside the gene matches: 7. This CDR3 region has 16 residues. In DNA, the CDR3 is TGTGCCAGTACGGCAGGGAGGGGTTCTGGGGCCAACGTCCTGACTTTC. This translates into CASTAGRGSGANVLTF.

This sequence joins TRBV20-1 and TRBJ1-4; D is undetermined. The CDR3 extends over 14 amino acids. The germline gives CDR1 DFQATT, CDR2 SNEGSKA (reference sequence). V lost 3 bases, J lost 5 bases, and 13 bases lay in between. The CDR3 region has the DNA TGCAGTGCTAGTCCCCACGGGGTAAATGAAAAACTGTTTTTT. This translates into CSASPHGVNEKLFF.

The CDR3 nucleotides are TGTGCCAGCAGTTACTCGCGCTACAACACTGAAGCTTTCTTT. Amino acids: CASSYSRYNTEAFF. The rearrangement joins TRBV6-5 to TRBJ1-1; D not certain. Trimming stripped 0 bases from V and 2 bases from J, with 7 bases between. Germline V gene data show CDR1 as MNHEY and CDR2 as SVGAGI. CDR3 length: 14 amino acids.

The CDR3 DNA reads as TGTGCCAGCAGCTTGGAAAGGCGGTCACCCCTCCACTTT. It specifies CASSLERRSPLHF. The chain links TRBV5-6 to TRBJ1-6; D is undetermined. Germline loops: CDR1 SGHDT, CDR2 YYEEEE. The V gene lost 0 bases and the J gene lost 10 bases, with 8 bases spanning the gap. This CDR3 is 13 amino acids long.

This clone occurred once. CDR3 residues: CASSQIDRERYGYTF. For the CDR3, the DNA is TGCGCCAGCAGCCAAATCGACAGGGAGAGGTATGGCTACACCTTC. This chain uses TRBV4-1 with TRBJ1-2; TRBD1 agrees at 7 bases. V gave up 2 bases and J gave up 5 bases; unmatched junction bases: 8. Looked up from germline, CDR1 is MGHRA and CDR2 is YSYEKL. There are 15 residues in the CDR3.